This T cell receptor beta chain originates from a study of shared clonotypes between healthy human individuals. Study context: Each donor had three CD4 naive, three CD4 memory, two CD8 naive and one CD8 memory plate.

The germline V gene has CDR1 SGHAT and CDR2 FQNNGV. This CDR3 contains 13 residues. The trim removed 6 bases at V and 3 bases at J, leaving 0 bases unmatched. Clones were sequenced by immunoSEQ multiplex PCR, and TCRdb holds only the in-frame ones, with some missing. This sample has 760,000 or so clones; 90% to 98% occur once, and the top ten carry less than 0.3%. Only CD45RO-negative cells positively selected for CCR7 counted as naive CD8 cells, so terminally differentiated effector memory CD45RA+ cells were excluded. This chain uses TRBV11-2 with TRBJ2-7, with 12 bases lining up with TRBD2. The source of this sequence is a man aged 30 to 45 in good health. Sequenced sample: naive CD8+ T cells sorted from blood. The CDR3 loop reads CASRTSGSYEQYF. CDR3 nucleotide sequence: TGTGCCAGCAGGACTAGCGGGAGCTACGAGCAGTACTTC.